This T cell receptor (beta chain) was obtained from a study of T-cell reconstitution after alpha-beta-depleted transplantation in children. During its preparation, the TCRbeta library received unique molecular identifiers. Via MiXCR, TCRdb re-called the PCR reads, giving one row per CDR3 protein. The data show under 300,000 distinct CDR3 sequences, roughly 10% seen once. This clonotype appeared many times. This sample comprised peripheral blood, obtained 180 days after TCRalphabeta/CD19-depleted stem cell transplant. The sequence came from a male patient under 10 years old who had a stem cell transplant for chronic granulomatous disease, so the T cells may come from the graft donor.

The CDR3 here is CASSSGWLAEAFF. As DNA, the CDR3 is TGTGCCAGCAGTTCCGGGTGGTTGGCTGAAGCTTTCTTT. V usage is TRBV27 and J usage is TRBJ1-1; D gene unclear. The CDR3 length is 13 residues. CDR1 is MNHEY and CDR2 is SMNVEV in the germline V gene (reference sequence). Trimming cost V 4 bases and J 6 bases, with 12 bases left between them.